This entry lists 2 T cell receptor beta chains sequenced from one sample in a study of OX40 agonist ivuxolimab in advanced cancers. The protocol was immunoSEQ multiplex PCR, while the TCRdb copy is restricted to in-frame clones and leaves out a portion. The data show tens of thousands of clones, around 89% seen once. Here the sequenced sample was CD4+ or CD8+ T cells sorted from blood, taken in a trial of the OX40 agonist ivuxolimab. The receptors come from an adult with an advanced solid tumor such as melanoma, head and neck, liver or kidney cancer.

This clone was seen more than once but under ten times. V usage is TRBV29-1 and J usage is TRBJ2-1; no clear D gene. CDR3 length equals 14 residues. V lost 7 bases and J lost 0, with 13 bases in between. CDR1 is SQVTM and CDR2 is ANQGSEA in the germline V gene. CDR3 in amino acids: CSAYPRTSYNEQFF. The CDR3, as DNA: TGCAGCGCCTACCCCAGGACCTCCTACAATGAGCAGTTCTTC.

This rearrangement joins TRBV5-8 to TRBJ2-1; 8 nucleotides align to TRBD2. With 5 bases clipped from V and 5 bases from J, the junction kept 6 bases outside the gene matches. CDR1 is SGHTS, CDR2 YDEGEE, per germline. There are 14 residues in the CDR3. Here the CDR3 DNA reads TGTGCCAGCAGACAGGGACTAGTCAACAATGAGCAGTTCTTC. Protein: CASRQGLVNNEQFF.